These T cell receptor beta chains were read from a single sample in a study of response to subunit inactivated influenza vaccine. TCRdb re-called the RT-PCR reads with MiXCR, one entry per CDR3 protein. The sample has 500,000 to 600,000 distinct CDR3 sequences, approximately 7.1% seen once; the top ten hold 10% to 15%. This specimen consisted of PBMCs from blood, obtained less than 25 months after vaccination. These receptors all stem from a man aged 50 to 69 who received an inactivated influenza vaccine. Each CDR3 is given with its conserved first and last residue. Each record gives: clone size, J gene, D gene, V gene, CDR3 DNA, CDR3 protein. A D gene is named only where the DNA matches it firmly. Rows may omit the clone size; those that give it use once, few, many or a size class.

-,TRBJ2-5,-,TRBV29-1,TGCAGCGTTCTGGACAGATTGGGAGAGACCCAGTACTTC,CSVLDRLGETQYF
many,TRBJ1-1,-,TRBV27,TGTGCCAGCAGGAGCGCGCCGGCTGAAGCTTTCTTT,CASRSAPAEAFF
-,TRBJ2-1,TRBD2,TRBV20-1,TGCAGTGCTAGACCCCTCGATCCGGGACTAGCGGGCAACAATGAGCAGTTCTTC,CSARPLDPGLAGNNEQFF
-,TRBJ2-3,TRBD2,TRBV7-9,TGTGCCAGCAGCCAACTAGCGGGGAGTAGAGATACGCAGTATTTT,CASSQLAGSRDTQYF
few,TRBJ1-1,TRBD1,TRBV12-3/TRBV12-4,TGTGCCAGCAGTTTCTGGGACAGGAACACTGAAGCTTTCTTT,CASSFWDRNTEAFF
-,TRBJ2-1,-,TRBV6-2/TRBV6-3,TGTGCCAGCAGCCCTCGCCCCCTCATTGGTGAGCAGTTCTTC,CASSPRPLIGEQFF
many,TRBJ2-1,TRBD2,TRBV6-5,TGTGCCAGCAGTTACTCGCTAGCGGGAGGCTACAATGAGCAGTTCTTC,CASSYSLAGGYNEQFF
-,TRBJ1-1,-,TRBV7-8,TGTGCCAGCAGCTTCTGGGAGCTGAACACTGAAGCTTTCTTT,CASSFWELNTEAFF
many,TRBJ2-1,TRBD2,TRBV12-3/TRBV12-4,TGTGCCAGCACGGGACTAGCGGGGAGTGAGAATGAGCAGTTCTTC,CASTGLAGSENEQFF
many,TRBJ2-7,TRBD1,TRBV12-3/TRBV12-4,TGTGCCAGCAGTCCCGGACAGGGAATTACCTACGAGCAGTACTTC,CASSPGQGITYEQYF
-,TRBJ2-7,-,TRBV4-2,TGTGCCAGCAGCCAACAGAACGAGCAGTACTTC,CASSQQNEQYF
-,TRBJ2-1,-,TRBV11-3,TGTGCCAGCAGCTTAAACAGTCTTTCGGGGGCCAATGAGCAGTTCTTC,CASSLNSLSGANEQFF
many,TRBJ2-1,-,TRBV12-3/TRBV12-4,TGTGCCAGCAGTACCGTGGAAGGCGAGCAGTTCTTC,CASSTVEGEQFF
few,TRBJ2-7,TRBD1,TRBV5-1,TGCGCCAGCAGCTTGGCCGACAGGGTTTACGAGCAGTACTTC,CASSLADRVYEQYF
-,TRBJ2-7,TRBD2,TRBV5-1,TGCGCCAGCAGCCCGGCCGGGCGGGGGGGCACTTTATACGAGCAGTACTTC,CASSPAGRGGTLYEQYF
-,TRBJ1-5,TRBD1,TRBV27,TGTGCCAGCAGGCCGGGACAGCATAATCAGCCCCAGCATTTT,CASRPGQHNQPQHF
few,TRBJ2-1,-,TRBV7-8,TGTGCCAGCAGCCCGGGAGTAGCGGTGGACAATGAGCAGTTCTTC,CASSPGVAVDNEQFF
few,TRBJ2-7,TRBD1,TRBV18,TGTGCCAGCTCACCACAGGGTGGACAGGCTGACGAGCAGTACTTC,CASSPQGGQADEQYF
-,TRBJ2-2,TRBD2,TRBV5-1,TGCGCCAGCAGCACGACTAGCGGGAGGGCTTACGGGGAGCTGTTTTTT,CASSTTSGRAYGELFF
many,TRBJ2-1,TRBD2,TRBV3-1,TGTGCCAGCAGCCAAGTGAGCGGGGGGGGGCAGTTCTTC,CASSQVSGGGQFF
many,TRBJ1-1,-,TRBV28,TGTGCCAGCAGTTCAGCGGGGGGATGGGGCACTGAAGCTTTCTTT,CASSSAGGWGTEAFF
many,TRBJ1-2,TRBD1,TRBV28,TGTGCCAGCAGTTCTCCCCCGACAGGGGGAGGCTACACCTTC,CASSSPPTGGGYTF
many,TRBJ2-1,TRBD2,TRBV7-2,TGTGCCAGCAGCTTAGCGTGGTCTAGCGGGAGCGGTATAAATGAGCAGTTCTTC,CASSLAWSSGSGINEQFF
-,TRBJ1-1,TRBD1,TRBV3-1,TGTGCCAGCAGTCTCGGACAGGGATCCATTCCGTTTTCGGCTTTCTTT,CASSLGQGSIPFSAFF
-,TRBJ2-3,-,TRBV7-2,TGTGCCAGCAGCTTAGCAGCCTCGGGGGACGCGCAGTATTTT,CASSLAASGDAQYF
many,TRBJ2-7,-,TRBV25-1,TGTGCCAGCAGTGACCGGGTTAGGTACGAGCAGTACTTC,CASSDRVRYEQYF